These 5 T cell receptor beta chains were sequenced from one sample in a study of control samples from healthy donors and cancer patients. Profiling relied on immunoSEQ multiplex PCR, and the TCRdb table lists in-frame clones only, not all of them. The data contain some 220,000 clones, just under 95% of them seen just once; the ten biggest clones take up approximately 1.6%. Material for sequencing was blood. These receptors were obtained from a man aged 45-65 years in good health.

The chain links TRBV7-7 to TRBJ2-5, with 7 bases identical to TRBD1. The trim removed 2 bases at V and 5 bases at J, leaving 8 bases unmatched. From germline, CDR1 is SSHAT and CDR2 FNYEAQ (reference sequence). This CDR3 spans 15 amino acids. The CDR3 nucleotides read TGTGCCAGCAGCTTACTAAGGGGGCGCCGGGAGACCCAGTACTTC. This encodes CASSLLRGRRETQYF.

The J gene is TRBJ2-1, the V gene TRBV30, with D possibly being TRBD2 (5 bases). The ends were cut back, 5 bases at V and 3 bases at J, with 8 bases in the middle. Germline loops: CDR1 GTSNPN, CDR2 SVGIG (reference sequence). The CDR3 has 12 residues. In DNA form, the CDR3 reads TGTGCCTGGGACCGGGACTACAATGAGCAGTTCTTC. Encoded protein: CAWDRDYNEQFF. The full variable domain, completed using reference TRBV30 and TRBJ2-1, is SQTIHQWPATLVQPVGSPLSLECTVEGTSNPNLYWYRQAAGRGLQLLFYSVGIGQISSEVPQNLSASRPQDRQFILSSKKLLLSDSGFYLCAWDRDYNEQFFGPGTRLTVL.

The chain links TRBV19 to TRBJ2-7; TRBD1 agrees at 9 bases. Per germline, CDR1 LNHDA and CDR2 SQIVND (reference sequence). The CDR3 length is 15 residues. The ends lost 5 bases at V and 2 bases at J; junction bases unmatched: 7. The CDR3 DNA reads as TGTGCCAGTAGTTCCGGGACAGGGCCCCCCTACGAGCAGTACTTC. Its translation is CASSSGTGPPYEQYF.

V gene TRBV14 combines with J gene TRBJ1-2, with D unresolved. V lost 3 bases and J 8 bases, leaving 10 bases between the germline ends. CDR3 length equals 12 residues. The germline V gene has CDR1 SGHDN and CDR2 FVKESK. CDR3 nucleotides: TGTGCCAGCAGCCAGCTCTATGGCGGCTACACCTTC. This translates into CASSQLYGGYTF.

The chain employs TRBV12-2 and TRBJ2-5; no DNA check was done on the table's D call, TRBD1. TRBV12-2 is an annotated pseudogene. The CDR3 length is 14 residues. CDR3: CASRGRNLGETQYF. CDR3 nucleotide sequence: TGTGCAAGTCGCGGGCGTAATTTGGGAGAGACCCAGTACTTC.